The TCR beta chain under discussion was sequenced for a study of cytomegalovirus exposure and HLA in healthy donors. Study-wide background: From HLA-typed donors, an early data release held tens of millions of unique TCRs.

The germline V gene encodes CDR1 SGHAT and CDR2 FQNNGV. Germline trimming cut 4 bases from V and 1 base from J; bases unmatched to any gene: 3. The CDR3 consists of 14 residues. Findings and limits, study-wide: Reportedly, a later analysis found an Asian-associated ancestry cluster had fewer N-insertions than the approximately 700-donor mean. Further analysis was carried out later, and it showed several of the most significant clusters appearing linked to common viral pathogens. Accounts indicate the classifier identified cytomegalovirus status with strong specificity and sensitivity.

13 Jbeta primers and 60 Vbeta primers were used for the PCR. The assay was immunoSEQ multiplex PCR, and TCRdb's table has in-frame clones only and misses some. Found here are some 220,000 clones, over 75% of them singletons; the top ten hold less than 0.6%. A few counts support this clone. Its antigen remains unknown. This chain joins TRBV11-2 and TRBJ1-1; 7 bases match TRBD1. This receptor was obtained from a boy between 10 and 17 years old in good health and CMV-seronegative. Sequencing used PBMCs. The chain's CDR3 is CASSWQGGNTEAFF. CDR3 bases: TGTGCCAGCAGCTGGCAGGGGGGGAACACTGAAGCTTTCTTT.